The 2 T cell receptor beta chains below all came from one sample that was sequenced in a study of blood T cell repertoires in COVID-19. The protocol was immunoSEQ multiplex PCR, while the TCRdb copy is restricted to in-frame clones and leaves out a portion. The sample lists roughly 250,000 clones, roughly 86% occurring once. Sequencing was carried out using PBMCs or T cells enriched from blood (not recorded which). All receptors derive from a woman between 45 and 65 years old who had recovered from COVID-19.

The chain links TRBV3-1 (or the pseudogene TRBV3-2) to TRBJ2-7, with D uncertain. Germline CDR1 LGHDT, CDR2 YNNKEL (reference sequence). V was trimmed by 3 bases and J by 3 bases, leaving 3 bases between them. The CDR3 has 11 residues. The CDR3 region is CASSHIYEQYF. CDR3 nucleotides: TGTGCCAGCAGCCACATCTACGAGCAGTACTTC.

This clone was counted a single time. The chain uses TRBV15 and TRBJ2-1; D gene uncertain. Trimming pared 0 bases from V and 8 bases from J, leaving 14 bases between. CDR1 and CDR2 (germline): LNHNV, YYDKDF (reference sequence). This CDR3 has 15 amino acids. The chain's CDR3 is CATSRDQASWYEQFF. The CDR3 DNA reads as TGTGCCACCAGCAGAGATCAGGCGAGCTGGTATGAGCAGTTCTTC.